The 8 T cell receptor beta chains below all came from one sample that was sequenced in a study of T cell responses to AZD1222 COVID-19 vaccine. Repertoires were generated with immunoSEQ multiplex PCR, while TCRdb's copy carries only in-frame clones and drops some. Of over 100,000 clones in the sample, around 91% are singletons; the top ten hold around 3.1%. Sequencing was performed on peripheral blood, taken on day 0 of AZD1222 vaccination. These receptors were obtained from an adult in good health.

The chain uses TRBV14 and TRBJ2-3, with 8 positions matching TRBD1. Looked up from germline, CDR1 is SGHDN and CDR2 is FVKESK. After removal of 3 bases from V and 3 bases from J, the junction contained 8 bases not matched to a gene. The length of the CDR3 is 16 residues. The chain's CDR3 is CASSHRDRNPTDTQYF. The CDR3 DNA reads as TGTGCCAGCAGCCATCGGGACAGGAATCCGACAGATACGCAGTATTTT.

The chain joins TRBV7-2 to TRBJ2-2, with TRBD2 identical over 11 bases. Germline V gene sequence: CDR1 SGHTA, CDR2 FQGNSA. The CDR3 spans 17 residues. Trimming took 5 bases from V and 5 from J; bases not matched to a gene: 10. The CDR3 nucleotides read TGTGCCAGCAGCAAAAGGAGTAGCGGGGGGGCAACCGGGGAGCTGTTTTTT. This translates into CASSKRSSGGATGELFF.

The J gene is TRBJ2-4, the V gene TRBV28, with TRBD2 matching 14 bases. The CDR3 has 19 amino acids. Unmatched junction bases numbered 17, after V lost 5 bases and J lost 8 bases. Germline loops: CDR1 MDHEN, CDR2 SYDVKM. CDR3 sequence reads: CASSKVSGTSGRWNDIQYF. The DNA for the CDR3 is TGTGCCAGCAGTAAAGTGTCGGGGACTAGCGGGAGATGGAACGACATTCAGTACTTC.

The genes are TRBV4-3 and TRBJ1-3; 7 bases match TRBD1. The CDR3 spans 16 residues. Trimming took 0 bases from V and 4 from J; bases not matched to a gene: 6. Germline V gene data show CDR1 as LGHNA and CDR2 as YSLEER. CDR3 sequence reads: CASSQDQGGPGNTIYF. The CDR3 DNA reads TGCGCCAGCAGCCAAGATCAAGGGGGCCCAGGAAACACCATATATTTT.

The rearrangement uses TRBV15 and TRBJ1-4, with D unresolved. The CDR3 has 15 residues. Germline lookup yields CDR1 LNHNV and CDR2 YYDKDF (reference sequence). V lost 4 bases and J 0 bases, leaving 9 bases between the germline ends. The CDR3 region is CATSNRGATNEKLFF. CDR3 nucleotide sequence: TGTGCCACCAGCAACCGAGGAGCAACTAATGAAAAACTGTTTTTT.

The V gene is TRBV18, the J gene TRBJ2-1, with D unclear. The CDR3 runs 12 residues. Germline V CDR1 and CDR2: KGHSH, LQKENI. Trimming stripped 4 bases from V and 6 bases from J, with 7 bases between. The CDR3 DNA sequence: TGTGCCAGCTCACAACTCCGCAATGAGCAGTTCTTC. Its translation: CASSQLRNEQFF. Full variable domain (missing parts from reference TRBV18 and TRBJ2-1): NAGVMQNPRHLVRRRGQEARLRCSPMKGHSHVYWYRQLPEEGLKFMVYLQKENIIDESGMPKERFSAEFPKEGPSILRIQQVVRGDSAAYFCASSQLRNEQFFGPGTRLTVL.

The V gene is TRBV27, the J gene TRBJ1-5; the D gene is possibly TRBD1 (5 bases). Per the germline V gene, CDR1 is MNHEY and CDR2 is SMNVEV (reference sequence). The ends were cut back, 5 bases at V and 5 bases at J, with 10 bases in the middle. The CDR3 totals 13 residues. CDR3 coding DNA: TGTGCCAGCAGTCTCCAGGGACATCAGCCCCAGCATTTT. Residues: CASSLQGHQPQHF.

This clone was found a few times. The chain uses TRBV2 and TRBJ2-7; D unresolved. This CDR3 is 14 amino acids long. V was pared by 7 bases and J by 3 bases, with 16 bases between. The germline CDR1 and CDR2 sequences are SNHLY and FYNNEI. For the CDR3, the DNA is TGTGCCAGCAAACTCCAGCGTACTAACTACGAGCAGTACTTC. Protein product: CASKLQRTNYEQYF.